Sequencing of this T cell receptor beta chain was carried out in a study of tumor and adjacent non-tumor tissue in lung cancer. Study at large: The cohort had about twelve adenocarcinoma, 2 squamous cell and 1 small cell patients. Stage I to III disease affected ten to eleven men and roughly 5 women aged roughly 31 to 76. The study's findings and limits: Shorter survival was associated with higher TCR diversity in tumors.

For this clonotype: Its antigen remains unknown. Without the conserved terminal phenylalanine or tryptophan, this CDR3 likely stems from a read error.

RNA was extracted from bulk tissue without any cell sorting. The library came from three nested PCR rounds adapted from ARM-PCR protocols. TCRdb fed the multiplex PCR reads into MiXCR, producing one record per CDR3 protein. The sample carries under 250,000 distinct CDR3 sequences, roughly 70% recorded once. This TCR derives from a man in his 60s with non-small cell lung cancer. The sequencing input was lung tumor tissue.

In DNA form, the CDR3 reads TGCAGTGTTGGCCGGACACCCGGCGCAGATACGCAGTATTCT. It encodes CSVGRTPGADTQYS. The chain recombines TRBV20-1 with TRBJ2-3; tentatively, D is TRBD1 (5 bases). V shed 7 bases and J shed 4 bases, with 18 bases lying between them. Germline values: CDR1 DFQATT, CDR2 SNEGSKA (reference sequence). This CDR3 has 14 residues.